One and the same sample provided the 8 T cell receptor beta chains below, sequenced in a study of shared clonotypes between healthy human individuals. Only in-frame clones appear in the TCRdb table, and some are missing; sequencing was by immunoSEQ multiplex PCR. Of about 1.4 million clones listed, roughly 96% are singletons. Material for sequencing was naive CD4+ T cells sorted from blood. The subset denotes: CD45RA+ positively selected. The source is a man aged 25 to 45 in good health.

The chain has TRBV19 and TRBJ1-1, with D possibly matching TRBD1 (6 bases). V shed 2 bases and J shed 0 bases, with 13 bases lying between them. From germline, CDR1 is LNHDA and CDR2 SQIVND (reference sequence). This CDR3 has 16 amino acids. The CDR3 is CASSIWITGMNTEAFF. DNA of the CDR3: TGTGCCAGTAGTATATGGATAACAGGGATGAACACTGAAGCTTTCTTT. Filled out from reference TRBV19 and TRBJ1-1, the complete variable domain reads DGGITQSPKYLFRKEGQNVTLSCEQNLNHDAMYWYRQDPGQGLRLIYYSQIVNDFQKGDIAEGYSVSREKKESFPLTVTSAQKNPTAFYLCASSIWITGMNTEAFFGQGTRLTVV.

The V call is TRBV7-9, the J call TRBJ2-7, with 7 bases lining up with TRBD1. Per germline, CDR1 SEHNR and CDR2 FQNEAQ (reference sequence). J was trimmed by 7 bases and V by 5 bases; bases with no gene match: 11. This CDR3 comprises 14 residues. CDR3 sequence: CASSLRGSGIEQYF. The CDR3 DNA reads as TGTGCCAGCAGCCTCAGGGGGTCGGGGATTGAGCAGTACTTC.

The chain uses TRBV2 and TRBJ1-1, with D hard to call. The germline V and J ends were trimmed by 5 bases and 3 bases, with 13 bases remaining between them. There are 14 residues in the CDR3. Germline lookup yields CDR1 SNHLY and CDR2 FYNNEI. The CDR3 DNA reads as TGTGCCAGCAGTCCCGGGATGAGAGACACTGAAGCTTTCTTT. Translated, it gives CASSPGMRDTEAFF.

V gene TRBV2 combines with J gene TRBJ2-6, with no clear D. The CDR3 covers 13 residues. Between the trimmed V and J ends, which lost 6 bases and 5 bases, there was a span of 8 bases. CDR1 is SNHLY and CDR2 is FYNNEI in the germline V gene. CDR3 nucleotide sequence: TGTGCCAGCAGGGGTTACAGGGCCAACGTCCTGACTTTC. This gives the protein CASRGYRANVLTF.

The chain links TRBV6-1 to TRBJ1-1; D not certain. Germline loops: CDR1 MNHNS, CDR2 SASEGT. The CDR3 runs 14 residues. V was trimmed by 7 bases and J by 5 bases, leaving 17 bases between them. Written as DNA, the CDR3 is TGTGCCAGCACGATGACTAGTACGAGAACTGAAGCTTTCTTT. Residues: CASTMTSTRTEAFF.

CDR3 in DNA: TGTGCCAGCAGCTCCCAATCATCCGGGAACATTCAGTACTTC. Translating gives CASSSQSSGNIQYF. V and J are TRBV7-6 and TRBJ2-4; D is unresolved. CDR3 length: 14 amino acids. V lost 4 bases, J lost 7 bases, and 14 bases lay in between. Germline V gene sequence: CDR1 SGHVS, CDR2 FNYEAQ.

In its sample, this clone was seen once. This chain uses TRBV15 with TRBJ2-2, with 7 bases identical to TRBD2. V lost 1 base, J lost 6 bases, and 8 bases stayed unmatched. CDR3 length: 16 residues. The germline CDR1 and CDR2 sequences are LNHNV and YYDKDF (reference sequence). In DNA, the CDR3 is TGTGCCACCAGCAGAGGTTTCAAGGGGAGGGCCGGGGAGCTGTTTTTT. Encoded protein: CATSRGFKGRAGELFF.

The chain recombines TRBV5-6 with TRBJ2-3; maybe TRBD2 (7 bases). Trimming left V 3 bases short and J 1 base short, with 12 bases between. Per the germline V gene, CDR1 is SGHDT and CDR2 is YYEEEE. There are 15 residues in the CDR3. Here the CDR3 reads CASSSEGGGTDTQYF. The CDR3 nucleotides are TGTGCCAGCAGCTCGGAAGGGGGGGGCACAGATACGCAGTATTTT.